These 9 T cell receptor beta chains came from one sample sequenced in a study of shared clonotypes between healthy human individuals. The data were produced by immunoSEQ multiplex PCR, yet TCRdb's version contains in-frame clones alone and is incomplete. The sample lists around 2,000,000 clones, 90% to 95% seen once, with roughly 0.13% in the top ten. Sequenced sample: naive CD4+ T cells sorted from blood. Described subset: CD45RA+ positively selected. All receptors come from a man aged 18 to 29 in good health.

This CDR3 reads CASSRQGTNGYTF. The CDR3 region has the DNA TGTGCCAGCAGCCGACAGGGTACTAATGGCTACACCTTC. The rearrangement links TRBV7-9 to TRBJ1-2, with 7 bases matching TRBD1. Germline CDR1 is SEHNR and CDR2 is FQNEAQ (reference sequence). The V gene end was trimmed by 5 bases and the J gene end by 6 bases; junction bases not matched to a gene: 6. This CDR3 region has 13 residues.

CDR3 in amino acids: CASSLRTVMSYEQYF. The CDR3 bases are TGTGCCAGCAGCTTAAGAACAGTCATGTCCTACGAGCAGTACTTC. The rearrangement uses TRBV7-2 and TRBJ2-7; D gene unclear. Germline values: CDR1 SGHTA, CDR2 FQGNSA. This CDR3 is 15 amino acids long. V gave up 2 bases and J gave up 1 base, with 12 bases separating them.

With regard to this clone: The same CDR3 also results from other DNA sequences found in this sample. The rearrangement joins TRBV30 to TRBJ2-2; D ambiguous. The CDR3 length is 11 residues. The V end lost 3 bases, the J end lost 5 bases, and 4 bases lay between the germline ends. Germline CDR1 GTSNPN, CDR2 SVGIG (reference sequence). The chain's CDR3 is CAWSETGELFF. In DNA, the CDR3 is TGTGCCTGGAGCGAGACCGGGGAGCTGTTTTTT.

The CDR3 region is CASSVGQGGYGYTF. In DNA, the CDR3 is TGTGCCAGTAGCGTCGGACAGGGGGGCTATGGCTACACCTTC. The chain recombines TRBV19 with TRBJ1-2; 10 nucleotides match TRBD1. V was clipped by 6 bases and J by 4 bases; unmatched bases: 5. The CDR3 spans 14 residues. In germline, CDR1 is LNHDA, CDR2 SQIVND (reference sequence).

This chain connects TRBV5-6 to TRBJ1-3; 9 bases line up with TRBD1. V was clipped by 3 bases and J by 2 bases; unmatched bases: 9. The CDR3 has 17 residues. CDR1 is SGHDT, CDR2 YYEEEE, per germline. CDR3 region: CASSSTGGQGAGNTIYF. The CDR3 DNA reads TGTGCCAGCAGCTCGACAGGGGGTCAGGGCGCTGGAAACACCATATATTTT. Combining the CDR3 with reference TRBV5-6 and TRBJ1-3 gives the whole variable domain DAGVTQSPTHLIKTRGQQVTLRCSPKSGHDTVSWYQQALGQGPQFIFQYYEEEERQRGNFPDRFSGHQFPNYSSELNVNALLLGDSALYLCASSSTGGQGAGNTIYFGEGSWLTVV.

This chain connects TRBV2 to TRBJ1-3, with D hard to call. Germline values: CDR1 SNHLY, CDR2 FYNNEI. The CDR3 contains 12 residues. Between the trimmed V and J ends, which lost 6 bases and 8 bases, there was a span of 11 bases. CDR3 residues: CASRRVRHTIYF. The CDR3, as DNA: TGTGCCAGCAGGAGGGTCCGACACACCATATATTTT.

This clone was detected only a few times. The chain combines TRBV19 with TRBJ1-4; 7 bases align to TRBD1. Germline CDR1 and CDR2: LNHDA and SQIVND (reference sequence). The CDR3 is 15 residues long. V was pared by 5 bases and J by 0 bases, with 3 bases of the junction left unmatched. The CDR3 bases are TGTGCCAGTAGTCTCGGGACAGCAACTAATGAAAAACTGTTTTTT. Translation: CASSLGTATNEKLFF. Drawing the rest from reference TRBV19 and TRBJ1-4, the complete variable domain is DGGITQSPKYLFRKEGQNVTLSCEQNLNHDAMYWYRQDPGQGLRLIYYSQIVNDFQKGDIAEGYSVSREKKESFPLTVTSAQKNPTAFYLCASSLGTATNEKLFFGSGTQLSVL.

The chain carries TRBV6-5 and TRBJ2-7, with TRBD1 identical over 7 bases. CDR1 is MNHEY, CDR2 SVGAGI, per germline. V was pared by 5 bases and J by 0 bases, with 7 bases of the junction left unmatched. CDR3 length: 15 residues. The CDR3: CASSMGQPYSYEQYF. The CDR3 nucleotides read TGTGCCAGCAGTATGGGACAGCCATACTCCTACGAGCAGTACTTC.

A note on this clone: One junction end disagrees with the germline gene, perhaps due to a read error. The V and J genes are TRBV7-7 and TRBJ2-3; TRBD2 agrees at 7 bases. From germline, CDR1 is SSHAT and CDR2 FNYEAQ (reference sequence). CDR3 length equals 14 residues. The CDR3, as DNA: TGTGCTAGCAGCGCTACTAGCGTCGCAGATACGCAGTATTTT. Amino acids: CASSATSVADTQYF. Looking up the rest from reference TRBV7-7 and TRBJ2-3 gives the full variable domain: GAGVSQSPRYKVTKRGQDVTLRCDPISSHATLYWYQQALGQGPEFLTYFNYEAQPDKSGLPSDRFSAERPEGSISTLTIQRTEQRDSAMYRCASSATSVADTQYFGPGTRLTVL.